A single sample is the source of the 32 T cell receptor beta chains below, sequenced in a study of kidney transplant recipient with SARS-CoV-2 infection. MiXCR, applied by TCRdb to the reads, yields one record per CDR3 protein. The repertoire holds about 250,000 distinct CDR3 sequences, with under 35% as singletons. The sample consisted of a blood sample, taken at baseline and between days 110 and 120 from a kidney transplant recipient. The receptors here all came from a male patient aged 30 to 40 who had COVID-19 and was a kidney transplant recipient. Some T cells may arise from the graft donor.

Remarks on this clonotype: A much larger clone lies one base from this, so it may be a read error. The DNA of the CDR3 is TGCAGTGCTAGGCGTGGACAGCGCGGAGAGACCCAGTGCTTC. Amino acid sequence: CSARRGQRGETQCF. V is TRBV20-1 and J is TRBJ2-5; perhaps TRBD1 as D (6 bases). This CDR3 comprises 14 residues. The germline V gene has CDR1 DFQATT and CDR2 SNEGSKA (reference sequence).

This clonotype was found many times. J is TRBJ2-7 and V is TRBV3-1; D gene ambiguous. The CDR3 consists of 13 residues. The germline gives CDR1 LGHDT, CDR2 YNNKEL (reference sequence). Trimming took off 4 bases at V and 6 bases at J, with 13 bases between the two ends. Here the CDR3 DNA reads TGTGCCAGCAGCCCCACTACTCGGAGCGAGCAGTACTTC. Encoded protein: CASSPTTRSEQYF.

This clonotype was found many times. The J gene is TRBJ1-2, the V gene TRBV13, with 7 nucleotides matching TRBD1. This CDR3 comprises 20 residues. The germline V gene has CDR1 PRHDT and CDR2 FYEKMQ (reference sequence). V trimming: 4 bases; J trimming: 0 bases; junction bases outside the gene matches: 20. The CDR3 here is CASSYKDKSGTEITNYGYTF. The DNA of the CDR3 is TGTGCCAGCAGCTACAAGGACAAATCTGGGACAGAGATAACTAACTATGGCTACACCTTC.

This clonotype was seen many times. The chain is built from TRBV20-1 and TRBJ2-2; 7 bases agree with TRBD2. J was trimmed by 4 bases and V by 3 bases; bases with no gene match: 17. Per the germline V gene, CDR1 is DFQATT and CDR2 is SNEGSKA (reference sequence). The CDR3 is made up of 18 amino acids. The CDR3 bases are TGCAGTGCTAGTAGGGAGTGGGGGGATGCTAGCGGCACCGGGGAGCTGTTTTTT. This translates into CSASREWGDASGTGELFF.

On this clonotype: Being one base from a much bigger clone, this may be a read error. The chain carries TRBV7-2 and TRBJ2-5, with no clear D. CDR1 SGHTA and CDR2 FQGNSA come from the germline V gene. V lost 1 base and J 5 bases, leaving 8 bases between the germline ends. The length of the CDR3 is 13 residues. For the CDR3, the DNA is TGTGCCAGCAGCTTAGGGCAGGTTGAGACCCAGTACTTC. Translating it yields CASSLGQVETQYF.

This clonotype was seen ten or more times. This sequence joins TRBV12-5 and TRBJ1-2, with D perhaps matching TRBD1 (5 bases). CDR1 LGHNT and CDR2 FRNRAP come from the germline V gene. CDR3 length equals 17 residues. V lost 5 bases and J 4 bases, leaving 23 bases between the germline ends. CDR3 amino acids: CASGAHNLQGKTYGYTF. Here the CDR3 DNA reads TGTGCTAGTGGTGCCCATAATTTGCAGGGAAAGACCTATGGCTACACCTTC.

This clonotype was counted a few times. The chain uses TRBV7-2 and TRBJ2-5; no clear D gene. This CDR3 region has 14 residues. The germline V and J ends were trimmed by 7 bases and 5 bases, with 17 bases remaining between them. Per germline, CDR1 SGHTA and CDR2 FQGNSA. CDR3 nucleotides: TGTGCCAGCACCCCTTGGTTGGGTGGGGAGACCCAGTACTTC. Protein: CASTPWLGGETQYF.

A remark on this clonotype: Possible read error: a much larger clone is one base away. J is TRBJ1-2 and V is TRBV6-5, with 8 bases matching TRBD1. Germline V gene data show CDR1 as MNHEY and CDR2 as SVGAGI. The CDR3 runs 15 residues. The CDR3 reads CASSTRTGIAHGHTF. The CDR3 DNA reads TGTGCCAGCAGTACCCGGACAGGGATTGCTCATGGCCACACCTTC.

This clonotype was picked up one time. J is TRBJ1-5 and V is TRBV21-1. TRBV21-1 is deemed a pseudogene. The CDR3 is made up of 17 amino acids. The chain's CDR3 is CASRPLIATLASSAPAF. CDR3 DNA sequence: TGTGCCAGCAGACCCTTGATAGCTACATTGGCATCATCAGCCCCAGCATTT.

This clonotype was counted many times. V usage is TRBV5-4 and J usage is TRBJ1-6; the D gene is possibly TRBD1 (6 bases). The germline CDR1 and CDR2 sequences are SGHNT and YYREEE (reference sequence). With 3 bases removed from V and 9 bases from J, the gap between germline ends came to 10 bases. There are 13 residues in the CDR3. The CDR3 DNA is TGTGCCAGCAGCTCGGGACACCTTTCACCCCTCCACTTT. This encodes CASSSGHLSPLHF.

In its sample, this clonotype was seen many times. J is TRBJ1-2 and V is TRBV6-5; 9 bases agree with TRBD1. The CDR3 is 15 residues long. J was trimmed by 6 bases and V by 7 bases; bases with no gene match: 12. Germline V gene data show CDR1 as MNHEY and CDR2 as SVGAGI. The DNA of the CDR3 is TGTGCCAGCACGAGAGCCGGGGGACAGGGTCATGGCTACACCTTC. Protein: CASTRAGGQGHGYTF.

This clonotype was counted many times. CDR3 in DNA: TGTGCCAGCAGCATGGTTCGGGTCGTTAGAAAGACCTATGGCTACACCTTC. This codes for CASSMVRVVRKTYGYTF. The chain recombines TRBV16 with TRBJ1-2; D is undetermined. Germline values: CDR1 KGHSY, CDR2 FQNENV. This CDR3 contains 17 residues. Between the trimmed V and J ends, which lost 5 bases and 4 bases, there was a span of 23 bases. The whole variable domain, filled in from reference TRBV16 and TRBJ1-2, reads GEEVAQTPKHLVRGEGQKAKLYCAPIKGHSYVFWYQQVLKNEFKFLISFQNENVFDETGMPKERFSAKCLPNSPCSLEIQATKLEDSAVYFCASSMVRVVRKTYGYTFGSGTRLTVV.

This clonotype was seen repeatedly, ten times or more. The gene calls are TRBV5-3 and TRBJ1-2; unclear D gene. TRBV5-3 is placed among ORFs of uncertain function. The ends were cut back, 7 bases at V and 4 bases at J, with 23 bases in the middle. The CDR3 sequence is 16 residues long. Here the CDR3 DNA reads TGTGCCAGAGCGATCACAGTGGTGAGAAAGACCTATGGCTACACCTTC. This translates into CARAITVVRKTYGYTF.

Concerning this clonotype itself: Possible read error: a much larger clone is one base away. The CDR3 DNA follows: TGTGCCAGCAGCGTAACAACCGGTGTGGAGGGCACCATATATTTT. This translates into CASSVTTGVEGTIYF. The rearrangement uses TRBV9 and TRBJ1-3; D unresolved. The CDR3 is made up of 15 amino acids. Germline V CDR1 and CDR2: SGDLS, YYNGEE. The V and J ends lost 1 base and 9 bases respectively, with 17 bases between them.

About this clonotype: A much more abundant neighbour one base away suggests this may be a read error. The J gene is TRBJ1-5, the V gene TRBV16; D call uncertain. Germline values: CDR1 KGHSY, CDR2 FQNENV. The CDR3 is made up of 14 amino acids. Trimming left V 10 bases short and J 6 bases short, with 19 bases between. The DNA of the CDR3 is TGTGCCATCAGTCGTGGGCAGGTCTCTCAGCCCCAGCATTTT. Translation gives CAISRGQVSQPQHF.

The CDR3 protein is CASSLTWGTDNEQFF. Here the CDR3 DNA reads TGTGCCAGCAGCTTAACGTGGGGGACGGACAATGAGCAGTTCTTC. The rearrangement links TRBV7-3 to TRBJ2-1; D tentatively fits TRBD1 or TRBD2 (5 bases each). In germline, CDR1 is SGHTA, CDR2 FQGTGA. With 0 bases removed from V and 5 bases from J, the gap between germline ends came to 11 bases. The CDR3 contains 15 residues.

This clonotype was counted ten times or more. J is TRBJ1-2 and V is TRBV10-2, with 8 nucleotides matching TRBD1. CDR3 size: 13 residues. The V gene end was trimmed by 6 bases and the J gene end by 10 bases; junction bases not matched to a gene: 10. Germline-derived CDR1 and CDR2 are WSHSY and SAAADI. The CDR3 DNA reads TGCGCCAGCAGCGCGGGGAGGACAGGGTACTACACCTTC. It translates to CASSAGRTGYYTF.

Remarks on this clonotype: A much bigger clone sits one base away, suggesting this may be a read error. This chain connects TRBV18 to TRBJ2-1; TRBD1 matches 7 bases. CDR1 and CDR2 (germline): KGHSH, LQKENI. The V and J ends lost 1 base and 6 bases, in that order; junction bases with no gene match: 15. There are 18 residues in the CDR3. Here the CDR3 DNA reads TGTGCCAGCTCACCACAGGGGATCGGGACAGTGATATGCAATGAGCAGTTCTTC. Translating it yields CASSPQGIGTVICNEQFF.

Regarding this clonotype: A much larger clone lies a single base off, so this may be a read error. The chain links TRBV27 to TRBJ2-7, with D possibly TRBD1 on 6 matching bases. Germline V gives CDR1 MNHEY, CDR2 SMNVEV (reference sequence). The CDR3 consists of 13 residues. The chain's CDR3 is CASSLLRGRERYV. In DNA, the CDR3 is TGTGCCAGCAGTTTATTAAGGGGGAGAGAGCGGTACGTC.

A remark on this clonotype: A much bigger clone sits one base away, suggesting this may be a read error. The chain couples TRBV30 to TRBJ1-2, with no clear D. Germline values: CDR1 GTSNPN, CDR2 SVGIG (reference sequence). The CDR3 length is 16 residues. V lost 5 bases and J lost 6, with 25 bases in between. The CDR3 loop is CAWARKRYRKTHGYTF. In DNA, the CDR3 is TGTGCCTGGGCGAGGAAGCGTTATAGAAAGACCCATGGCTACACCTTC.

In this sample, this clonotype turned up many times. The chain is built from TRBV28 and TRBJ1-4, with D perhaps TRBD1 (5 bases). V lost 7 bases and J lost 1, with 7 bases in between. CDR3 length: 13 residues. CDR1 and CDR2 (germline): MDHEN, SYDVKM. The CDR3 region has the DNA TGTGCCAGCAACAGGCTAACTAATGAAAAACTGTTTTTT. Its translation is CASNRLTNEKLFF.

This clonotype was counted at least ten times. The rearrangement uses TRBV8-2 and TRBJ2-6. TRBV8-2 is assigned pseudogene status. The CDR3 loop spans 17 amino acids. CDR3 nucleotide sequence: TGTGGCAGTTGCGGTAGGATAACACAAAGTCGGGCCAACGTCCTGACTTTC. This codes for CGSCGRITQSRANVLTF.

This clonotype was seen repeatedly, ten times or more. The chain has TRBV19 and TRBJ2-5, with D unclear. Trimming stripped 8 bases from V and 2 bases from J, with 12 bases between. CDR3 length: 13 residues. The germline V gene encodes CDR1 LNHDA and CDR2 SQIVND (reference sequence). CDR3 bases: TGTGCCAGTGGGAACCAGATACAAGAGACCCAGTACTTC. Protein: CASGNQIQETQYF. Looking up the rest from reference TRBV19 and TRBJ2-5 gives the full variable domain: DGGITQSPKYLFRKEGQNVTLSCEQNLNHDAMYWYRQDPGQGLRLIYYSQIVNDFQKGDIAEGYSVSREKKESFPLTVTSAQKNPTAFYLCASGNQIQETQYFGPGTRLLVL.

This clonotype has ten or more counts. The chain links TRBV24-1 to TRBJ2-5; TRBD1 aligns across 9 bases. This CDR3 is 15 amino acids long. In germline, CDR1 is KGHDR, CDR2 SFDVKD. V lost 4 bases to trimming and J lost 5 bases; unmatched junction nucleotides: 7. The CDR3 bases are TGTGCCACCAGTGAGGGAACAGGGGGCCGGGAGACCCAGTACTTC. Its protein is CATSEGTGGRETQYF.

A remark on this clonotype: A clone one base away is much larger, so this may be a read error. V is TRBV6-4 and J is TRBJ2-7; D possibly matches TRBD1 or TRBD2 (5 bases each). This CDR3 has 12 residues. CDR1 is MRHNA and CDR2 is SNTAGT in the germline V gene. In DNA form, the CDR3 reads TGTGCCAGCAGTGACGTACCGGGACGGGGCAGCTTC. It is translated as CASSDVPGRGSF.

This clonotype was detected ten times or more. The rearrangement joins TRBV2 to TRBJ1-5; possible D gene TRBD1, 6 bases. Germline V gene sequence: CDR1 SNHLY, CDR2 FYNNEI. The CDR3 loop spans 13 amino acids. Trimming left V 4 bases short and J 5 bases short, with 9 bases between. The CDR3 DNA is TGTGCCAGCAGTGTAGGGGGTGATCAGCCCCAGCATTTT. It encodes CASSVGGDQPQHF.

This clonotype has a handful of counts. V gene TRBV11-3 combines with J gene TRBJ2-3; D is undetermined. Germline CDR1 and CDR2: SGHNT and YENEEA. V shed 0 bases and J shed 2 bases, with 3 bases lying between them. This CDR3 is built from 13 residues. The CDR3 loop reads CASSLEFTDTQYF. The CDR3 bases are TGTGCCAGCAGCTTAGAATTCACAGATACGCAGTATTTT.

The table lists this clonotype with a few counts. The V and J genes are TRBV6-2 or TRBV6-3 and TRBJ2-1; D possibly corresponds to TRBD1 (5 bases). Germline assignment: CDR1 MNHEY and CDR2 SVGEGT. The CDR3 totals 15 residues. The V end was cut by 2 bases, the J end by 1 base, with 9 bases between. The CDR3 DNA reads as TGTGCCAGCAGTTACAAGGGGTGGTCCTACAATGAGCAGTTCTTC. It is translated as CASSYKGWSYNEQFF.

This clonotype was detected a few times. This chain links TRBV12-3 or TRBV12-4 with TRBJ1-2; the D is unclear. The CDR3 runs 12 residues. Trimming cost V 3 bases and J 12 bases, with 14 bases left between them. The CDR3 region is CASSFGIYSHTF. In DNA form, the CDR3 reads TGTGCCAGCAGTTTCGGGATATATAGCCACACCTTC.

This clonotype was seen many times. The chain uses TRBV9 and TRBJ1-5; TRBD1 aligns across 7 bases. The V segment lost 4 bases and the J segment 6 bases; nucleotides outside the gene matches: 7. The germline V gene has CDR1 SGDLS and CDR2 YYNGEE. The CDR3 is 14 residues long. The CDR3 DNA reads TGTGCCAGCAGCACCACAGGGGAGGGTCAGCCCCAGCATTTT. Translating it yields CASSTTGEGQPQHF.

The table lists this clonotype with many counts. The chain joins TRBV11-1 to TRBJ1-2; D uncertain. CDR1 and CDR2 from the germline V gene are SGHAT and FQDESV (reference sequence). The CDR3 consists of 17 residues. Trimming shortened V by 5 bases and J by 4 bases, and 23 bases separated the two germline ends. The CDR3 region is CASSLFVKAGKTYGYTF. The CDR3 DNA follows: TGTGCCAGCAGCCTCTTTGTTAAGGCTGGAAAGACCTATGGCTACACCTTC.

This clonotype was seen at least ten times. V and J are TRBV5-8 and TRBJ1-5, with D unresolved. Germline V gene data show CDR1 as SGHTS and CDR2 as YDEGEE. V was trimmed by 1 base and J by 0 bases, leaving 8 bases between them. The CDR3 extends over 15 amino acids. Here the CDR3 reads CASSLPGYSNQPQHF. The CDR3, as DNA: TGTGCCAGCAGCTTGCCCGGTTATAGCAATCAGCCCCAGCATTTT.